The clone carrying this TCR beta chain was observed a handful of times. Original processing notes: Reference gene primers were amplified, and this amplification served to estimate nucleated cell counts. Data came from immunoSEQ multiplex PCR; TCRdb stores just in-frame clones and leaves some out. V and J calls and clone size follow that table, whereas D and trimming were derived from the DNA. This table holds 380,000 or so clones, approximately 90% found once. This sample stems from a study of blood T cell repertoires in COVID-19. Study information: Samples of COVID-19 (acute and convalescent) were obtained from the United States, Italy and Spain. Sample material is recorded as cDNA or gDNA derived from T cells, B-cell-depleted T cells, or PBMCs.

The length of the CDR3 is 15 residues. Germline-derived CDR1 and CDR2 are SGHRS and YFSETQ. Trimming at V came to 5 bases and at J to 0 bases, leaving 8 bases not matched to a gene. The TCR originated in a woman in her twenties or thirties with acute COVID-19. V usage is TRBV5-1 and J usage is TRBJ2-7, with 7 bases aligning to TRBD1. Sequenced input: PBMCs or T cells enriched from blood (not recorded which). The CDR3 DNA reads TGCGCCAGCAGGTCCCGGGACAGTAGCTCCTACGAGCAGTACTTC. This sequence encodes CASRSRDSSSYEQYF.